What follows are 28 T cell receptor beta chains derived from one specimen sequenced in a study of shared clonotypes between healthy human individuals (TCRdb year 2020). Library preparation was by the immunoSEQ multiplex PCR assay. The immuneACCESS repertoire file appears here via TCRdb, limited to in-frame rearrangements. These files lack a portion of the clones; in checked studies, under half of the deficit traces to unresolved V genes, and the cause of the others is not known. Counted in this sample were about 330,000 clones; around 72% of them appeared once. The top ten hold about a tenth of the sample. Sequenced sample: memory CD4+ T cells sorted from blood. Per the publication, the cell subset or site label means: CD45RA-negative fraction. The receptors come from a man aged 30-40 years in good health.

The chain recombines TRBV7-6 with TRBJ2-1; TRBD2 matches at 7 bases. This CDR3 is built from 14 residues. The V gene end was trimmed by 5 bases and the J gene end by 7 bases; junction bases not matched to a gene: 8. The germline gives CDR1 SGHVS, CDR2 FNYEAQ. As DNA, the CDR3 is TGTGCCAGCAGCCCAGGCCCTAGCGGTAATGAGCAGTTCTTC. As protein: CASSPGPSGNEQFF.

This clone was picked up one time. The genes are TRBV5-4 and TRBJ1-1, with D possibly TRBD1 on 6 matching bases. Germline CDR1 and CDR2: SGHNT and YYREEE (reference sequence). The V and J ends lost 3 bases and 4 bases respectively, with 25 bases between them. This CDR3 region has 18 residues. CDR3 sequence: CASSSRRGSALGATEAFF. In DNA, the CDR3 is TGTGCCAGCAGCTCCCGGCGGGGGAGTGCCTTGGGGGCCACTGAAGCTTTCTTT.

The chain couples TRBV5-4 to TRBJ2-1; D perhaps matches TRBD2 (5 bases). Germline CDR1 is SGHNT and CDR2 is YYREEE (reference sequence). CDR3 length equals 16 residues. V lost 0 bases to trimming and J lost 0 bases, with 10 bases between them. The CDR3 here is CASSLGSGNSYNEQFF. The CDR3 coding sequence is TGTGCCAGCAGCTTGGGATCGGGGAACTCCTACAATGAGCAGTTCTTC.

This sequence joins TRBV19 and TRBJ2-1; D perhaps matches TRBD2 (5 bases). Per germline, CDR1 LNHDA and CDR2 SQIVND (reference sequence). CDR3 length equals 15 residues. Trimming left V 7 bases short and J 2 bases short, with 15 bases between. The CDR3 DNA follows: TGTGCCAGTATAGATGCAAGCGGCACCTACAATGAGCAGTTCTTC. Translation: CASIDASGTYNEQFF.

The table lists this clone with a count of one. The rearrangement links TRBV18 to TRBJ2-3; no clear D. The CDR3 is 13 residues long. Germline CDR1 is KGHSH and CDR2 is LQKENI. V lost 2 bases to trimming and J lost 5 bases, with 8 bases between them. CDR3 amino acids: CASSPALGDTQYF. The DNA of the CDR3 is TGTGCCAGCTCACCAGCGTTAGGAGATACGCAGTATTTT.

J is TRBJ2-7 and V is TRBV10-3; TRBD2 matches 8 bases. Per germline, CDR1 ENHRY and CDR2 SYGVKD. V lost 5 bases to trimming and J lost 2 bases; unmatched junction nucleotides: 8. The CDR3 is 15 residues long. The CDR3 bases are TGTGCCATCAGTAACGAGCGGGAGTCACCCTACGAGCAGTACTTC. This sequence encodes CAISNERESPYEQYF.

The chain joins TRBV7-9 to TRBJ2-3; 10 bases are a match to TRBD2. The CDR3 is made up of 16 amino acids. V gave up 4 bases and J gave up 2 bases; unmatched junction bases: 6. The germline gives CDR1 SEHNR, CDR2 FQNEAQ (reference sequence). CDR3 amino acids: CASSSPSGRATDTQYF. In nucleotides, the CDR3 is TGTGCCAGCAGCTCGCCGAGCGGGAGGGCCACAGATACGCAGTATTTT.

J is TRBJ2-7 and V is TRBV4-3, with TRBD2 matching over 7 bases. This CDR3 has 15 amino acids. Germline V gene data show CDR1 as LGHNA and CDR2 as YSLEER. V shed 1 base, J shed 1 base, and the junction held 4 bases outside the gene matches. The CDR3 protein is CASSQGLRESYEQYF. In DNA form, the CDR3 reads TGCGCCAGCAGCCAAGGGTTGCGGGAGTCCTACGAGCAGTACTTC.

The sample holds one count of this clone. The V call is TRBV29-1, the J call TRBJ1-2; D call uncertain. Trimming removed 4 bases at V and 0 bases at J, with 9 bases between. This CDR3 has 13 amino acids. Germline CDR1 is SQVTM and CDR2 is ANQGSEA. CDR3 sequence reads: CSVGSGSNYGYTF. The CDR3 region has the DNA TGCAGCGTTGGCTCCGGGTCTAACTATGGCTACACCTTC.

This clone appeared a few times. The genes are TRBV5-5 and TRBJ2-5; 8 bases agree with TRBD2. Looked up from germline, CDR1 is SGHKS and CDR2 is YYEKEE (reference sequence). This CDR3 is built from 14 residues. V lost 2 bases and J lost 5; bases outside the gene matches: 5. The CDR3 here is CASSFSGMGETQYF. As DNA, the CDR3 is TGTGCCAGCAGCTTTAGCGGGATGGGGGAGACCCAGTACTTC.

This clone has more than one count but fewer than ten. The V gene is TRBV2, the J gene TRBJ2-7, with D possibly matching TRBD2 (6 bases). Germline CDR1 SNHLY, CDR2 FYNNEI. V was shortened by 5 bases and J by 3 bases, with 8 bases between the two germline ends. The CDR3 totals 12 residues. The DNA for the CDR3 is TGTGCCAGCAGTCTAGCGAACTACGAGCAGTACTTC. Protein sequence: CASSLANYEQYF.

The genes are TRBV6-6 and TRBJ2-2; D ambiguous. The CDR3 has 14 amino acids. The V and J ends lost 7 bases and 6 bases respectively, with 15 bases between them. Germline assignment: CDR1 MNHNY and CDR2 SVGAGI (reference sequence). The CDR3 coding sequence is TGTGCCAGCAATCCGCCGGAAGACCCCGGGGAGCTGTTTTTT. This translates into CASNPPEDPGELFF.

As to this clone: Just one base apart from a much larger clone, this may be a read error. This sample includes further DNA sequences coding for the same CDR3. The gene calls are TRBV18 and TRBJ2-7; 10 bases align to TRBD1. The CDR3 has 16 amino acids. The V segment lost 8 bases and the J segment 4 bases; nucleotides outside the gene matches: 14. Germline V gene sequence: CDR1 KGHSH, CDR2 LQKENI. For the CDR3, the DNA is TGTGCCAGCCACATTGACAGGGGGCGAGCGGCATACGAGCAGTACTTC. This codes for CASHIDRGRAAYEQYF.

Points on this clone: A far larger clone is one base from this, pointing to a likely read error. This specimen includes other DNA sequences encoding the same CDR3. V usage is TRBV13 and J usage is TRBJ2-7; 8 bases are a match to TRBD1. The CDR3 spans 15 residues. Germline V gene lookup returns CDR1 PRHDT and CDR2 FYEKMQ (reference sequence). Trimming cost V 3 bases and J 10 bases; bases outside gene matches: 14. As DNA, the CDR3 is TGTGCCAGCAGCTTGACGGCAGGGGGCGTAGGCGAACAGTACTTC. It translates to CASSLTAGGVGEQYF.

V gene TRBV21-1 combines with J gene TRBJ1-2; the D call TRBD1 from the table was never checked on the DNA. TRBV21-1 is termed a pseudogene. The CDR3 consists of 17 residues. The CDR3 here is CASSPTSTGQGQFSDTF. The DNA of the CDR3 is TGTGCCAGCAGCCCCACCTCCACGGGACAGGGGCAATTTAGTGACACCTTC.

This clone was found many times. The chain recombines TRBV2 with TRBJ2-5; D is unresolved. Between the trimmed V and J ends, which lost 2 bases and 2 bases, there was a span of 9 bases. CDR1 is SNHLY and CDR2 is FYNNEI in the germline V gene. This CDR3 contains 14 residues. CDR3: CASSEMGRQETQYF. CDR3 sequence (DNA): TGTGCCAGCAGTGAAATGGGCAGACAAGAGACCCAGTACTTC.

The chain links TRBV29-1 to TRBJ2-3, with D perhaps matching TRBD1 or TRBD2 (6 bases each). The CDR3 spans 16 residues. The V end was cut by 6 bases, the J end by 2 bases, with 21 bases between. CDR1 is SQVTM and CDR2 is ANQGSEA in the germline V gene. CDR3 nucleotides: TGCAGCGTAGGGGACTCTCAGGGGTTCTCCACAGATACGCAGTATTTT. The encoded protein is CSVGDSQGFSTDTQYF.

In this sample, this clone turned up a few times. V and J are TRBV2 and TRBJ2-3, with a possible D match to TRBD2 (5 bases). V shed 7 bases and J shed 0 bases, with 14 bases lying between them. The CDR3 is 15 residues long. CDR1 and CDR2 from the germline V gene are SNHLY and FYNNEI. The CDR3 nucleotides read TGTGCCAGCACCTCCAGCGGTGCTAGCACAGATACGCAGTATTTT. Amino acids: CASTSSGASTDTQYF.

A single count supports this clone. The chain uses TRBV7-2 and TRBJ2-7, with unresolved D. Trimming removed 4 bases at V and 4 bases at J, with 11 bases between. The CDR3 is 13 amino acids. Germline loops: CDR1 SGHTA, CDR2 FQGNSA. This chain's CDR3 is CASSSDQWYEQYF. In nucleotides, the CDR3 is TGTGCCAGCAGCTCGGACCAGTGGTACGAGCAGTACTTC.

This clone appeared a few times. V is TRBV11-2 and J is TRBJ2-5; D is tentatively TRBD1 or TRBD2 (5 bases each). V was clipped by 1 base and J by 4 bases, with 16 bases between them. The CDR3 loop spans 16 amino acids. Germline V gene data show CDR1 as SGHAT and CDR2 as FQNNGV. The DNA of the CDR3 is TGTGCCAGCAGCTTAGTAGGGACGCGGTCCGGAGAGACCCAGTACTTC. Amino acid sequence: CASSLVGTRSGETQYF.

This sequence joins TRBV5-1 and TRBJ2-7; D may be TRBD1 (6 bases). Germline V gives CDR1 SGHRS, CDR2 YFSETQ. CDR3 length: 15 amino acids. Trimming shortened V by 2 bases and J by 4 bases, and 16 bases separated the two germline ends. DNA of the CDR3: TGCGCCAGCAGCTTAAAACAGGGTGGGCCTTACGAGCAGTACTTC. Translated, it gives CASSLKQGGPYEQYF. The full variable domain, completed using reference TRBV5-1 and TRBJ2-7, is KAGVTQTPRYLIKTRGQQVTLSCSPISGHRSVSWYQQTPGQGLQFLFEYFSETQRNKGNFPGRFSGRQFSNSRSEMNVSTLELGDSALYLCASSLKQGGPYEQYFGPGTRLTVT.

CDR3 DNA sequence: TGTGCCAGCTCAGAGAGCGTGAGCTCCTACAATGAGCAGTTCTTC. Protein: CASSESVSSYNEQFF. This chain joins TRBV18 and TRBJ2-1; D remains unclear. The CDR3 consists of 15 residues. The ends were cut back, 5 bases at V and 0 bases at J, with 11 bases in the middle. Germline V gene lookup returns CDR1 KGHSH and CDR2 LQKENI.

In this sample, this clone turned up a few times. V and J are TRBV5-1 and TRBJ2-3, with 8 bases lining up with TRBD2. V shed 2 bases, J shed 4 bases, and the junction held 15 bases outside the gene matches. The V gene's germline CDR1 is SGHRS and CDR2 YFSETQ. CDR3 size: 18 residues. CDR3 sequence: CASSFFPQSGSIPDTQYF. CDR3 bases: TGCGCCAGCAGCTTTTTCCCCCAAAGCGGGAGCATCCCAGATACGCAGTATTTT.

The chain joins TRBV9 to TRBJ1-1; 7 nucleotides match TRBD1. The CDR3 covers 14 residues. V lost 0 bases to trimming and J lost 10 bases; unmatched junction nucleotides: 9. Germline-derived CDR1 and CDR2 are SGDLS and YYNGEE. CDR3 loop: CASSVVVTGASAFF. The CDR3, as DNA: TGTGCCAGCAGCGTAGTTGTCACAGGGGCGTCAGCTTTCTTT.

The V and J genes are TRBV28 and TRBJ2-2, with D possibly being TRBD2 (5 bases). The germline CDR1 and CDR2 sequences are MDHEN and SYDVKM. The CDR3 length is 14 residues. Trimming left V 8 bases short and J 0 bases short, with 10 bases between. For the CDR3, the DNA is TGTGCCAGCCTTCGGAGGTCGAACACCGGGGAGCTGTTTTTT. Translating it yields CASLRRSNTGELFF.

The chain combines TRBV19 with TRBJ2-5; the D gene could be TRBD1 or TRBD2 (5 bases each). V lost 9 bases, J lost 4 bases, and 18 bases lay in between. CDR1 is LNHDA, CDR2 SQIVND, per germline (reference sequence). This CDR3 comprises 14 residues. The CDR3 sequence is CARLRGECRETQYF. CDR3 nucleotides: TGTGCCAGGCTTAGAGGGGAATGCAGAGAGACCCAGTACTTC.

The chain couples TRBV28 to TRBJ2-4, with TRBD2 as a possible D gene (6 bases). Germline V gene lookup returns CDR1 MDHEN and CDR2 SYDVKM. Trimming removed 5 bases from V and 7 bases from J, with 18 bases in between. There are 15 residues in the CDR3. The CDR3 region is CASSPEEGFRNIQYF. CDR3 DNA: TGTGCCAGCAGTCCCGAGGAGGGTTTTCGGAACATTCAGTACTTC.

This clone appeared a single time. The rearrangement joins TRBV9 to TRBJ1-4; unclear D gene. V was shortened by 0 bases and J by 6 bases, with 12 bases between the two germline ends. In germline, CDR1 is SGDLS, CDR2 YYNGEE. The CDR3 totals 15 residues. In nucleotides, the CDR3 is TGTGCCAGCAGCGTAGGCTCGGTTGTGGATGAAAAACTGTTTTTT. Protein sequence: CASSVGSVVDEKLFF.